Listed here are 6 T cell receptor beta chains from one sample, sequenced in a study of blood T cell repertoires in COVID-19. Repertoires were generated with immunoSEQ multiplex PCR, while TCRdb's copy carries only in-frame clones and drops some. The sample carries 140,000 or so clones, 75% to 85% recorded once. Material for sequencing was peripheral blood. The receptor set was obtained from a woman between 65 and 79 years old with COVID-19, enrolled during active disease.

This clone showed up just a few times. The V gene is TRBV28, the J gene TRBJ1-4; D not certain. V shed 5 bases and J shed 8 bases, with 15 bases lying between them. This CDR3 has 14 amino acids. CDR1 and CDR2 from the germline V gene are MDHEN and SYDVKM. CDR3 nucleotides: TGTGCCAGCAGTACCCCGGTTCTAACCGAAAAACTGTTTTTT. Protein: CASSTPVLTEKLFF.

This clone came up a few times. CDR3 in DNA: TGTGCCAGCTCACCACAAACAGGGAAGCATACGCAGTATTTT. Translation gives CASSPQTGKHTQYF. This chain joins TRBV18 and TRBJ2-3; D possibly corresponds to TRBD1 (6 bases). The CDR3 sequence is 14 residues long. Germline values: CDR1 KGHSH, CDR2 LQKENI. V was pared by 1 base and J by 7 bases, with 12 bases between.

V gene TRBV5-1 combines with J gene TRBJ2-2; no definite D call. The CDR3 has 17 amino acids. Trimming pared 4 bases from V and 1 base from J, leaving 17 bases between. The V gene's germline CDR1 is SGHRS and CDR2 YFSETQ. CDR3 nucleotide sequence: TGCGCCAGCAGCCCGACCCCGAAGGCAGGGAACACCGGGGAGCTGTTTTTT. Protein product: CASSPTPKAGNTGELFF.

This CDR3 is CASSIDRLVQFF. CDR3 DNA: TGTGCCAGCAGCATAGACAGGCTGGTGCAGTTCTTC. The chain has TRBV7-8 and TRBJ2-1; TRBD1 is a possible D gene (6 bases). Looked up from germline, CDR1 is SGHVS and CDR2 is FQNEAQ. The CDR3 consists of 12 residues. V was clipped by 5 bases and J by 12 bases, with 14 bases between them. The whole variable domain, remainder taken from reference TRBV7-8 and TRBJ2-1, is GAGVSQSPRYKVAKRGQDVALRCDPISGHVSLFWYQQALGQGPEFLTYFQNEAQLDKSGLPSDRFFAERPEGSVSTLKIQRTQQEDSAVYLCASSIDRLVQFFGPGTRLTVL.

This clone appeared once. The V call is TRBV21-1, the J call TRBJ1-1; TRBD1 is taken as the D call from the table, unchecked against the DNA. TRBV21-1 is reported as a pseudogene. The CDR3 is 17 residues long. The chain's CDR3 is CASSKPPAQGIHTEAFF. CDR3 nucleotide sequence: TGTGCCAGCAGCAAACCTCCGGCCCAGGGGATACACACTGAAGCTTTCTTT.

This chain joins TRBV28 and TRBJ2-1, with D possibly TRBD1 on 5 matching bases. CDR1 is MDHEN and CDR2 is SYDVKM in the germline V gene. This CDR3 comprises 12 residues. The V gene lost 3 bases and the J gene lost 7 bases, with 7 bases spanning the gap. The CDR3 loop is CASSFSGNEQFF. The CDR3, as DNA: TGTGCCAGCAGTTTTTCAGGGAATGAGCAGTTCTTC.